This is a list of T cell receptor beta chains from one sample in a study of beta chain features in type 1 diabetes. Clones were sequenced by immunoSEQ multiplex PCR, and TCRdb holds only the in-frame ones, with some missing. The sample lists some 360,000 clones, 15% to 20% occurring once. Sequenced sample: naive CD4+ T cells from blood. These TCRs come from a woman aged 18-29 years in good health. The CDR3 runs from the conserved cysteine through the conserved F or W. The order of the fields is clone size, J gene, D gene, V gene, CDR3 DNA, CDR3 protein. D genes are given only for firm matches. Where a row states a size, it is once, few, many or the class of an expanded clone; other rows omit it.

NA	TRBJ2-3	TRBD1	TRBV11-2	TGTGCCAGCAGCCCCGGAGACAGGGTGAACACAGATACGCAGTATTTT	CASSPGDRVNTDTQYF
few	TRBJ2-4	NA	TRBV11-2	TGTGCCAGCAGTCAATACGCTGGTTTGGGGCGAATTCAGTACTTC	CASSQYAGLGRIQYF
few	TRBJ2-2	NA	TRBV11-3	TGTGCCAGCAGCTTAGATCCCTCCGGGGAGCTGTTTTTT	CASSLDPSGELFF
NA	TRBJ1-2	TRBD1	TRBV9	TGTGCCAGCAGCGAGAGGGACAGGGATAACTATGGCTACACCTTC	CASSERDRDNYGYTF
NA	TRBJ1-4	TRBD1	TRBV4-1	TGCGCCAGCACACCCGGGACAGAGTATGAAAAACTGTTTTTT	CASTPGTEYEKLFF
few	TRBJ1-5	TRBD1	TRBV4-3	TGCGCCAGCAGCCAAGATGGGCAGGGGGCGAGGCAGCCCCAGCATTTT	CASSQDGQGARQPQHF
few	TRBJ1-2	TRBD1	TRBV5-4	TGTGCCAGCAGCTTCCCGGGACAGCACTATGGCTACACCTTC	CASSFPGQHYGYTF
few	TRBJ1-1	NA	TRBV30	TGTGCCTGGAGTCCCACCCGAGGGTCCACTGAAGCTTTCTTT	CAWSPTRGSTEAFF
NA	TRBJ2-6	NA	TRBV5-1	TGCGCCAGCAGCTTGGCCGGGGTCGGGGCCAACGTCCTGACTTTC	CASSLAGVGANVLTF
few	TRBJ2-2	NA	TRBV29-1	TGCAGCGTCGACGCTAGGAACACCGGGGAGCTGTTTTTT	CSVDARNTGELFF
NA	TRBJ2-3	TRBD1	TRBV7-9	TGTGCCAGCAGCTTAAGGACAGGGGCTAGCACAGATACGCAGTATTTT	CASSLRTGASTDTQYF
NA	TRBJ1-2	TRBD1	TRBV12-5	TGTGCTAGTGGTATGACAGGGCACTATGGCTACACCTTC	CASGMTGHYGYTF
NA	TRBJ1-2	NA	TRBV18	TGTGCCAGCTCACCGACAGGCGAGTATGGCTACACCTTC	CASSPTGEYGYTF
few	TRBJ1-4	NA	TRBV4-1	TGCGCCAGCAGCCAAAACTTAGCGAATGAAAAACTGTTTTTT	CASSQNLANEKLFF
few	TRBJ2-3	TRBD1	TRBV9	TGTGCCAGCAGTGCGACAGGGGGCCGAGATACGCAGTATTTT	CASSATGGRDTQYF
few	TRBJ1-5	NA	TRBV7-2	TGTGCCAGCAGCCGAAGGAGCGGGAGCAATCAGCCCCAGCATTTT	CASSRRSGSNQPQHF
few	TRBJ2-1	NA	TRBV5-1	TGCGCCAGCAGCTTGTACGAGGGTGAAGATGAGCAGTTCTTC	CASSLYEGEDEQFF
few	TRBJ1-2	NA	TRBV7-2	TGTGCCAGCAGCTTAGGGACAGCCCTGGACTATGGCTACACCTTC	CASSLGTALDYGYTF
few	TRBJ2-3	TRBD2	TRBV6-5	TGTGCCAGCAGTACTAGCGGGGCTGGAGATACGCAGTATTTT	CASSTSGAGDTQYF
NA	TRBJ1-1	NA	TRBV4-3	TGCGCCAGCAGCCAAGTCCCCACGGGGTCCACTGAAGCTTTCTTT	CASSQVPTGSTEAFF
few	TRBJ1-1	NA	TRBV5-1	TGCGCCAGCAGACAGGAGGGTGAAGCTTTCTTT	CASRQEGEAFF
few	TRBJ2-6	TRBD1	TRBV18	TGTGCCAGCTCACCAAGGACAGGGGGCGGAACTGGGGCCAACGTCCTGACTTTC	CASSPRTGGGTGANVLTF
NA	TRBJ2-5	TRBD2	TRBV6-5	TGTGCCAGCAGTTTCAGACTAGCGGGTTACCAAGAGACCCAGTACTTC	CASSFRLAGYQETQYF
NA	TRBJ2-7	NA	TRBV6-5	TGTGCCAGCAGTTACTCGCGGACTGGCTACGAGCAGTACTTC	CASSYSRTGYEQYF
few	TRBJ2-7	NA	TRBV4-3	TGCGCCAGCAGCCAATCCCTAGAGGCTCTCTACGAGCAGTACTTC	CASSQSLEALYEQYF
NA	TRBJ1-1	TRBD1	TRBV6-1	TGTGCCAGTGTCGGGACAGGGAACACTGAAGCTTTCTTT	CASVGTGNTEAFF
few	TRBJ2-4	NA	TRBV7-9	TGTGCCAGCAGCCCCGAAAACATTCAGTACTTC	CASSPENIQYF
few	TRBJ2-7	NA	TRBV20-1	TGCAGTGCGGAGTCTTTTCCCGAGCAGTACTTC	CSAESFPEQYF
NA	TRBJ2-3	TRBD1	TRBV5-1	TGCGCCAGCAGCAACGGACAGGGGGCCAACACAGATACGCAGTATTTT	CASSNGQGANTDTQYF
NA	TRBJ1-5	NA	TRBV5-1	TGCGCCAGCAGCCTACAGGGACGGGGTCAGCCCCAGCATTTT	CASSLQGRGQPQHF
NA	TRBJ1-4	NA	TRBV9	TGTGCCAGCAGCGTAGGGCAGGGTATTGAAAAACTGTTTTTT	CASSVGQGIEKLFF
NA	TRBJ1-6	NA	TRBV7-9	TGTGCCAGCAGCTTAGGGCAGACAAGCTCCTATAATTCACCCCTCCACTTT	CASSLGQTSSYNSPLHF
NA	TRBJ2-5	TRBD2	TRBV4-2	TGTGCCAGCAGCCCAGGACTAGCGGGGGGGATGGTTCAAGAGACCCAGTACTTC	CASSPGLAGGMVQETQYF
NA	TRBJ2-2	TRBD2	TRBV10-3	TGTGCCATCAGCCCGGGACTAGCGGGGACCGGGGAGCTGTTTTTT	CAISPGLAGTGELFF
few	TRBJ2-7	TRBD2	TRBV7-2	TGTGCCAGCAGCCAACCGGGACTAGCGCTCTACGAGCAGTACTTC	CASSQPGLALYEQYF
once	TRBJ2-1	TRBD1	TRBV5-1	TGCGCCAGCAGCTTGGAGGGGGCTAGCTCCTACAATGAGCAGTTCTTC	CASSLEGASSYNEQFF
NA	TRBJ2-7	TRBD2	TRBV4-1	TGCGCCAGCAGCCAGGGAGGGGAAGGTTACGAGCAGTACTTC	CASSQGGEGYEQYF
NA	TRBJ2-7	NA	TRBV20-1	TGCAGTGCTAAGGGAGTCGGAGAGCAGTACTTC	CSAKGVGEQYF
NA	TRBJ1-1	NA	TRBV9	TGTGCCAGCAGCCGGACGGGAGCTTCAGAAGCTTTCTTT	CASSRTGASEAFF
few	TRBJ2-7	NA	TRBV27	TGTGCCAGCAGTTTGGGCCCTGCCTACGAGCAGTACTTC	CASSLGPAYEQYF
NA	TRBJ2-1	TRBD2	TRBV18	TGTGCCAGCTCACCAGCGACTAGCAGGAATGAGCAGTTCTTC	CASSPATSRNEQFF
NA	TRBJ1-3	TRBD1	TRBV29-1	TGCAGCGTGGCCGGGGACAGCTCTGGAAACACCATATATTTT	CSVAGDSSGNTIYF
NA	TRBJ2-7	TRBD1	TRBV18	TGTGCCAGCTCACCCCGTACAGGGGTTAGCTACGAGCAGTACTTC	CASSPRTGVSYEQYF
NA	TRBJ1-2	TRBD1	TRBV29-1	TGCAGCGTTGATGACGGTATTGGTGGACAGGCCCCTAACTATGGCTACACCTTC	CSVDDGIGGQAPNYGYTF
NA	TRBJ2-1	TRBD2	TRBV30	TGTGCCTGGAGTTCACGACGAGGGGCGACTAGCTTATTACACAATGAGCAGTTCTTC	CAWSSRRGATSLLHNEQFF
few	TRBJ2-2	TRBD2	TRBV7-9	TGTGCCAGCAGCCCGGGACTAGCGGGAAGCAGGGAGCTGTTTTTT	CASSPGLAGSRELFF
NA	TRBJ2-3	NA	TRBV4-1	TGCGCCAGCAGCCCCTACGCCCAGGGAGATACGCAGTATTTT	CASSPYAQGDTQYF
many	TRBJ2-2	TRBD2	TRBV7-9	TGTGCCAGCAGTTTACTAGCGGACATCACCGGGGAGCTGTTTTTT	CASSLLADITGELFF
NA	TRBJ2-7	TRBD1	TRBV6-4	TGTGCCAGGTCATACCCCGGGACAGTCTCCTACGAGCAGTACTTC	CARSYPGTVSYEQYF
NA	TRBJ2-6	NA	TRBV7-7	TGTGCTAGCAGCTCGGACGGGGCTGGGGCCAACGTCCTGACTTTC	CASSSDGAGANVLTF
NA	TRBJ2-1	TRBD2	TRBV5-1	TGCGCCAGCAGCTTGGCTAGCGGACTACAGGATGAGCAGTTCTTC	CASSLASGLQDEQFF
NA	TRBJ1-1	NA	TRBV7-9	TGTGCCAGCAGCTTAGGGGGCAGTTTAGTGATGAACACTGAAGCTTTCTTT	CASSLGGSLVMNTEAFF